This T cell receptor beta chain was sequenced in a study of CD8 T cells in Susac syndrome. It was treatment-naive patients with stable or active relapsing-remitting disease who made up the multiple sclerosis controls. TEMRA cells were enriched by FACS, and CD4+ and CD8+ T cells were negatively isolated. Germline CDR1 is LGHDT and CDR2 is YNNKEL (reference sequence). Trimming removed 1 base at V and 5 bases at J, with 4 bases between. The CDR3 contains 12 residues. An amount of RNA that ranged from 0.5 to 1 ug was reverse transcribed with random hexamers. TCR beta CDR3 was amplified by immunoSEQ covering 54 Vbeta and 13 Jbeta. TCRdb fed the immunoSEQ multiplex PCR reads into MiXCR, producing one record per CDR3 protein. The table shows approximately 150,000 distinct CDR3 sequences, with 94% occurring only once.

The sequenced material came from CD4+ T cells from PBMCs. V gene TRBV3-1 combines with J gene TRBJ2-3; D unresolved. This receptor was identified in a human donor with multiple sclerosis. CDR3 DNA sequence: TGTGCCAGCAGCCAAGGGGGAGATACGCAGTATTTT. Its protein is CASSQGGDTQYF.